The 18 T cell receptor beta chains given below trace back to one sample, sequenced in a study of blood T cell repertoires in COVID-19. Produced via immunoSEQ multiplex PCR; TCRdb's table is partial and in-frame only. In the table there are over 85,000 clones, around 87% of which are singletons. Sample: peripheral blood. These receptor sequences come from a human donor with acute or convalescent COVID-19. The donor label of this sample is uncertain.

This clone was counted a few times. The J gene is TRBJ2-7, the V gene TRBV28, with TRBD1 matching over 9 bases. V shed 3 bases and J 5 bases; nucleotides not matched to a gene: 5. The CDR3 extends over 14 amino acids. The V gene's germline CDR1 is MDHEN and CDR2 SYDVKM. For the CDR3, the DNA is TGTGCCAGCAGTTTCCGGGACAGGGTCAACGAGCAGTACTTC. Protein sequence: CASSFRDRVNEQYF.

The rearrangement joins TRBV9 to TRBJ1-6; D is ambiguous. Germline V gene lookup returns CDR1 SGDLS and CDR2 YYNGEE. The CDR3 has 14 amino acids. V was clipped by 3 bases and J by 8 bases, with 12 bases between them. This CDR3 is CASSADFKDSPLHF. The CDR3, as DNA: TGTGCCAGCAGCGCGGACTTTAAGGATTCACCCCTCCACTTT.

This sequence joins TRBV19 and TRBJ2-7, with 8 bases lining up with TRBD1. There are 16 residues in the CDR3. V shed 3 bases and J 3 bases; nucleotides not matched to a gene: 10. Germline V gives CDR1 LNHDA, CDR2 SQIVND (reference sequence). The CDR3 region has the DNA TGTGCCAGTAGTATTCAACCAGGGGGCGCTGACTACGAGCAGTACTTC. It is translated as CASSIQPGGADYEQYF. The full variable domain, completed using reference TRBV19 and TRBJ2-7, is DGGITQSPKYLFRKEGQNVTLSCEQNLNHDAMYWYRQDPGQGLRLIYYSQIVNDFQKGDIAEGYSVSREKKESFPLTVTSAQKNPTAFYLCASSIQPGGADYEQYFGPGTRLTVT.

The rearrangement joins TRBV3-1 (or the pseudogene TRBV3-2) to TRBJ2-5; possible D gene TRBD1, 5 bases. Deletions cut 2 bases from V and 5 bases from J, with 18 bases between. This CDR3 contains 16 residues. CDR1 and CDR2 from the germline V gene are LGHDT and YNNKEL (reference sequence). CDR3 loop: CASSQNMCRVGETQYF. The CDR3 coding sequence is TGTGCCAGCAGCCAAAATATGTGCAGGGTCGGGGAGACCCAGTACTTC.

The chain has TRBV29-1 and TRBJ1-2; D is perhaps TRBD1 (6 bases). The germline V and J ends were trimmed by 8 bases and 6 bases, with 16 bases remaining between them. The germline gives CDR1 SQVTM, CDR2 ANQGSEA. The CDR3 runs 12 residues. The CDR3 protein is CSSPGGANGYTF. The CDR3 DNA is TGCAGCTCACCCGGGGGGGCAAATGGCTACACCTTC.

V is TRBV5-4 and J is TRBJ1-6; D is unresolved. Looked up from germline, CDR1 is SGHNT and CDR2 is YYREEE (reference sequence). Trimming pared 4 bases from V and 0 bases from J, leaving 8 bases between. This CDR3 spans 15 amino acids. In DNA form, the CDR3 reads TGTGCCAGCAGCCCTGGCGGCTCCTATAATTCACCCCTCCACTTT. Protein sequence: CASSPGGSYNSPLHF.

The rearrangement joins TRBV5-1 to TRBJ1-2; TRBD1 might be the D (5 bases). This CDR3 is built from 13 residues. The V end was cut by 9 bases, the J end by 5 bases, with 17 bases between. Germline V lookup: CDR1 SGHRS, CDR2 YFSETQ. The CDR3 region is CATAWGVGYGYTF. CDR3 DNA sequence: TGCGCCACCGCTTGGGGGGTCGGATATGGCTACACCTTC.

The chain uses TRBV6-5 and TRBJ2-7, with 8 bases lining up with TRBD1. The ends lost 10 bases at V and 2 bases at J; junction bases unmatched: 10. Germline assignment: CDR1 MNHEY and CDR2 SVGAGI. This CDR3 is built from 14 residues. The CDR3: CATRRGTGTYEQYF. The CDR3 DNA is TGTGCCACACGGCGAGGGACAGGAACCTACGAGCAGTACTTC.

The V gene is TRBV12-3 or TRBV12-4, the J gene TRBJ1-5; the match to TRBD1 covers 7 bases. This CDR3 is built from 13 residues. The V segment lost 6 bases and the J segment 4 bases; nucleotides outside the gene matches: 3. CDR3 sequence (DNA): TGTGCCAGCAGGGAACAGGGGAATCAGCCCCAGCATTTT. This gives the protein CASREQGNQPQHF.

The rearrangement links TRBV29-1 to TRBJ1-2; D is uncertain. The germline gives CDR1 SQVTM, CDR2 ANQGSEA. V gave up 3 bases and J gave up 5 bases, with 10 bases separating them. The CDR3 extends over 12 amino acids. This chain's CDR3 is CSVDKAAYGYTF. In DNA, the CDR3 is TGCAGCGTTGATAAGGCGGCTTATGGCTACACCTTC. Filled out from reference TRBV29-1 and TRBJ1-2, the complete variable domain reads SAVISQKPSRDICQRGTSLTIQCQVDSQVTMMFWYRQQPGQSLTLIATANQGSEATYESGFVIDKFPISRPNLTFSTLTVSNMSPEDSSIYLCSVDKAAYGYTFGSGTRLTVV.

CDR3 amino acids: CASSQVDSPIQYF. The CDR3 DNA reads TGCGCCAGCAGCCAGGTGGACAGTCCGATTCAGTACTTC. The chain carries TRBV4-3 and TRBJ2-4; D might be TRBD1 (6 bases). The CDR3 is 13 amino acids. Germline CDR1 and CDR2: LGHNA and YSLEER. Trimming pared 3 bases from V and 10 bases from J, leaving 13 bases between.

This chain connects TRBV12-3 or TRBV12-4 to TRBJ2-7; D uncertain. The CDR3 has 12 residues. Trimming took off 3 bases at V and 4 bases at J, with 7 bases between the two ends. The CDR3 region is CASSFNIYEQYF. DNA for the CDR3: TGTGCCAGCAGTTTTAACATTTACGAGCAGTACTTC.

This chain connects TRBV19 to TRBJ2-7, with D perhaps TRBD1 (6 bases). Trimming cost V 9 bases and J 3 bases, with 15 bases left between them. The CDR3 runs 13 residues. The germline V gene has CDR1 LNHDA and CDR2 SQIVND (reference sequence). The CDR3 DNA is TGTGCCAGCAAGACAGGCCAGGGCTACGAGCAGTACTTC. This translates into CASKTGQGYEQYF.

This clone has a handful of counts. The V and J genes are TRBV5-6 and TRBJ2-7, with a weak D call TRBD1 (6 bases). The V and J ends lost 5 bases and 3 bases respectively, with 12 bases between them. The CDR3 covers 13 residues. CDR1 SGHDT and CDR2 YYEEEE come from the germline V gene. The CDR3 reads CASRSGTLYEQYF. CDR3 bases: TGTGCCAGCAGATCCGGGACACTCTACGAGCAGTACTTC.

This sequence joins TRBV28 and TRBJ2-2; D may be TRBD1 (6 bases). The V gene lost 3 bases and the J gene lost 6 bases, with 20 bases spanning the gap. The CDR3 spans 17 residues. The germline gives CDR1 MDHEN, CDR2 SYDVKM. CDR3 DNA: TGTGCCAGCAGTTTTCCCTCACAGGGTCCGAGGGCCGGGGAGCTGTTTTTT. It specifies CASSFPSQGPRAGELFF. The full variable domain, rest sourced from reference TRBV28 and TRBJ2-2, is DVKVTQSSRYLVKRTGEKVFLECVQDMDHENMFWYRQDPGLGLRLIYFSYDVKMKEKGDIPEGYSVSREKKERFSLILESASTNQTSMYLCASSFPSQGPRAGELFFGEGSRLTVL.

CDR3 region: CAISGTGGTTNYGYTF. In DNA form, the CDR3 reads TGTGCCATCAGTGGAACAGGGGGCACTACTAACTATGGCTACACCTTC. The chain joins TRBV10-3 to TRBJ1-2; 9 nucleotides align to TRBD1. This CDR3 has 16 residues. Unmatched junction bases numbered 6, after V lost 4 bases and J lost 0 bases. Germline V CDR1 and CDR2: ENHRY, SYGVKD.

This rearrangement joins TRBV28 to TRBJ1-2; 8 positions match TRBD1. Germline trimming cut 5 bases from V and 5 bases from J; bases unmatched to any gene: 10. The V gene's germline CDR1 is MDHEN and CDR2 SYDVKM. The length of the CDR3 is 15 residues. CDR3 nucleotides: TGTGCCAGCAGTCCGACAGGGGCGGTCAAGTATGGCTACACCTTC. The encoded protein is CASSPTGAVKYGYTF.

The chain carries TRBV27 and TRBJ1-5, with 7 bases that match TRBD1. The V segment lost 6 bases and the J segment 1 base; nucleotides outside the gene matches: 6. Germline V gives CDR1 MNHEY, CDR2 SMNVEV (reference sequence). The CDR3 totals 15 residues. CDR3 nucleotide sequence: TGTGCCAGCAGGTCCGGACAGGAAAGCAATCAGCCCCAGCATTTT. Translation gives CASRSGQESNQPQHF.